The next 8 T cell receptor beta chains were all read from a single sample in a study of beta chain features in type 1 diabetes. Study-wide findings and caveats: When Type 1 diabetes patients were examined, their TCRB CDR3s proved moderately but significantly shorter in all four CD4+ subsets.

Every isolated RNA sample was fully reverse transcribed, so sequencing captured expressed TCRB transcripts. TCRdb's copy holds only in-frame clones and misses some; the assay was immunoSEQ multiplex PCR. The sample has 500,000 to 800,000 clones, 9.5% to 15% seen once; the top ten hold around 0.12%. The antigens of these receptors remain unknown. Sequenced material: naive CD4+ T cells from blood. The source of these receptors is a man aged 30-40 years with type 1 diabetes.

This rearrangement joins TRBV19 to TRBJ2-2; D is undetermined. This CDR3 comprises 15 residues. V lost 1 base, J lost 0 bases, and 6 bases lay in between. Germline CDR1 reads LNHDA; CDR2 reads SQIVND (reference sequence). The CDR3 coding sequence is TGTGCCAGTAGTATAGTTACAGCGAACACCGGGGAGCTGTTTTTT. Protein sequence: CASSIVTANTGELFF.

The gene calls are TRBV29-1 and TRBJ1-4, with D uncertain. Germline V gene data show CDR1 as SQVTM and CDR2 as ANQGSEA. This CDR3 contains 13 residues. The germline V and J ends were trimmed by 6 bases and 8 bases, with 16 bases remaining between them. This CDR3 is CSVQPHLREKLFF. The CDR3, as DNA: TGCAGCGTCCAGCCCCATTTGAGGGAAAAACTGTTTTTT.

This clone was seen a handful of times. V usage is TRBV7-9 and J usage is TRBJ1-4, with 7 positions matching TRBD1. V shed 4 bases and J 8 bases; nucleotides not matched to a gene: 10. The CDR3 is 15 amino acids. CDR1 is SEHNR, CDR2 FQNEAQ, per germline (reference sequence). CDR3: CASSSGATGTEKLFF. The CDR3 bases are TGTGCCAGCAGCTCGGGGGCGACAGGGACCGAAAAACTGTTTTTT.

With regard to this clone: This specimen includes other DNA sequences encoding the same CDR3. The V gene is TRBV7-9, the J gene TRBJ2-7; 9 bases are shared with TRBD1. In germline, CDR1 is SEHNR, CDR2 FQNEAQ (reference sequence). The CDR3 is 14 amino acids. The V and J ends lost 3 bases and 1 base, in that order; junction bases with no gene match: 1. The CDR3 here is CASSFGTGSYEQYF. The DNA for the CDR3 is TGTGCCAGCAGCTTCGGGACAGGGTCCTACGAGCAGTACTTC.

The CDR3 loop reads CASAPSLQGEQFF. The CDR3 DNA sequence: TGTGCCAGCGCCCCGAGTTTACAAGGAGAGCAGTTCTTC. V usage is TRBV19 and J usage is TRBJ2-1; D not resolved. The CDR3 totals 13 residues. Trimming removed 9 bases at V and 10 bases at J, with 19 bases between. The germline V gene encodes CDR1 LNHDA and CDR2 SQIVND (reference sequence). Combining the CDR3 with reference TRBV19 and TRBJ2-1 gives the whole variable domain DGGITQSPKYLFRKEGQNVTLSCEQNLNHDAMYWYRQDPGQGLRLIYYSQIVNDFQKGDIAEGYSVSREKKESFPLTVTSAQKNPTAFYLCASAPSLQGEQFFGPGTRLTVL.

This clone has more than one count but fewer than ten. This chain uses TRBV5-4 with TRBJ2-7; D is ambiguous. Germline-derived CDR1 and CDR2 are SGHNT and YYREEE (reference sequence). V was trimmed by 4 bases and J by 1 base, leaving 12 bases between them. The CDR3 length is 14 residues. This chain's CDR3 is CASSLPGPSYEQYF. The CDR3 DNA reads as TGTGCCAGCAGCCTACCTGGCCCTTCCTACGAGCAGTACTTC.

To note about this clone: The identical CDR3 is also encoded by other nucleotide sequences in the sample. The J gene is TRBJ1-2, the V gene TRBV9; D call uncertain. V lost 0 bases, J lost 5 bases, and 2 bases lay in between. The germline gives CDR1 SGDLS, CDR2 YYNGEE. The CDR3 spans 11 residues. The chain's CDR3 is CASSVGYGYTF. CDR3 DNA: TGTGCCAGCAGCGTAGGTTATGGCTACACCTTC.

The genes are TRBV7-2 and TRBJ1-4; no definite D call. This CDR3 is 14 amino acids long. Germline V gives CDR1 SGHTA, CDR2 FQGNSA. V lost 1 base, J lost 9 bases, and 12 bases lay in between. This CDR3 is CASSLDSAGKKLFF. For the CDR3, the DNA is TGTGCCAGCAGCTTAGATTCGGCGGGGAAAAAACTGTTTTTT.